This T cell receptor beta chain emerged from a study of blood T cell repertoires in COVID-19. Whole-study context: Sample material is recorded as cDNA or gDNA derived from T cells, B-cell-depleted T cells, or PBMCs.

In the authors' workflow: The assay estimated nucleated cells by amplifying reference gene primers. Assay: immunoSEQ multiplex PCR; the TCRdb copy retains only in-frame clones and omits some. The V and J calls and clone size were taken over from that table, and D and trimming were inferred from the DNA. Among around 250,000 clones listed, roughly 80% were seen once. In germline, CDR1 is LGHNA, CDR2 YSLEER. The J segment lost 3 bases and the V segment lost 0 bases, leaving 8 bases of the junction unmatched. The CDR3 consists of 17 residues. V and J are TRBV4-3 and TRBJ1-2, with 9 bases aligning to TRBD1. This TCR was sampled from a woman between 18 and 30 years old with acute or convalescent COVID-19. Sequenced: peripheral blood. The CDR3 loop reads CASSQEGDREIDYGYTF. Written as DNA, the CDR3 is TGCGCCAGCAGCCAAGAGGGGGACAGGGAGATCGACTATGGCTACACCTTC.